There are many counts of the clone carrying this TCR beta chain. The data stem from a study of early T cells in non-severe SARS-CoV-2 infection. At the level of the study: Unpaired chains resulted from sequencing bulk RNA of unsorted whole blood.

Unique molecular identifiers were affixed to single, distinct cDNA molecules. TCRdb redid the calling of the 5' RACE reads with MiXCR, one entry per CDR3 protein. The table includes 81,000 or so distinct CDR3 sequences, about an eighth detected once. V lost 7 bases and J 8 bases, leaving 14 bases between the germline ends. The CDR3 is 13 amino acids. Germline CDR1 and CDR2: MDHEN and SYDVKM. Sequences were obtained from whole blood. This clonotype was sampled from an adult who was a healthcare worker with PCR-confirmed SARS-CoV-2 infection or an uninfected control (not recorded which). The rearrangement uses TRBV28 and TRBJ1-4, with a weak D call TRBD1 (5 bases). This CDR3 reads CASNPGGGEKLFF. The CDR3 DNA sequence: TGTGCCAGCAACCCCGGGGGTGGGGAAAAACTGTTTTTT.